This TCR beta chain is from a study of blood T cell repertoires in COVID-19. Germline V gives CDR1 SGHRS, CDR2 YFSETQ. The CDR3 is made up of 12 amino acids. Losses at the gene ends were 6 bases for V and 2 bases for J; bases not matched to a gene: 2. Recruits, aged roughly 18 to 95 years, lived in 20 to 30 US areas. Using immunoSEQ multiplex PCR, the repertoire was profiled, and TCRdb retains in-frame clones only, with some absent. Among 300,000 or so clones listed, 70% to 90% were seen once. The rearrangement links TRBV5-1 to TRBJ2-7; 7 bases agree with TRBD2. The origin of this receptor is a woman younger than 45 who had recovered from COVID-19. The sample taken for sequencing was PBMCs or T cells enriched from blood (not recorded which). CDR3 region: CASMGTTYEQYF. The CDR3 bases are TGCGCCAGCATGGGGACTACCTACGAGCAGTACTTC.